The next 14 T cell receptor beta chains were all read from a single sample in a study of shared clonotypes between healthy human individuals. TCRdb keeps only in-frame clones here, not all; method: immunoSEQ multiplex PCR. This table holds approximately 82,000 clones, 62% found once. Specimen: memory CD8+ T cells sorted from blood. Subset of the sample: CD45RO+ cells pooled with CCR7-negative TemRA cells. The receptors here all came from a man aged 25 to 40 in good health.

The rearrangement links TRBV27 to TRBJ2-5; TRBD2 matches at 10 bases. The CDR3 has 16 residues. Looked up from germline, CDR1 is MNHEY and CDR2 is SMNVEV (reference sequence). Germline trimming cut 5 bases from V and 3 bases from J; bases unmatched to any gene: 9. The CDR3 loop reads CASSRLAGQRKETQYF. CDR3 DNA sequence: TGTGCCAGCAGTAGACTAGCGGGTCAACGAAAAGAGACCCAGTACTTC.

This clone was detected ten times or more. V usage is TRBV28 and J usage is TRBJ2-7; 14 bases line up with TRBD2. CDR3 size: 17 residues. Trimming cost V 6 bases and J 0 bases; bases outside gene matches: 7. Germline V gene sequence: CDR1 MDHEN, CDR2 SYDVKM. The CDR3 sequence: CASSLGLAGVFSYEQYF. The DNA of the CDR3 is TGTGCCAGCAGCTTGGGACTAGCGGGAGTATTCTCCTACGAGCAGTACTTC.

This rearrangement joins TRBV18 to TRBJ2-1; D ambiguous. This CDR3 contains 17 residues. V was pared by 4 bases and J by 0 bases, with 16 bases between. The germline CDR1 and CDR2 sequences are KGHSH and LQKENI. The CDR3 reads CASSLYSTSDSYNEQFF. CDR3 DNA: TGTGCCAGCTCACTATACTCTACCTCCGACTCCTACAATGAGCAGTTCTTC.

V is TRBV27 and J is TRBJ1-5; D remains ambiguous. The V end was cut by 0 bases, the J end by 6 bases, with 6 bases between. There are 13 residues in the CDR3. Per germline, CDR1 MNHEY and CDR2 SMNVEV (reference sequence). DNA of the CDR3: TGTGCCAGCAGTTTATCTCCGTTTCAGCCCCAGCATTTT. Translated: CASSLSPFQPQHF.

This clone was seen a handful of times. The V gene is TRBV2, the J gene TRBJ1-1; 8 bases are a match to TRBD1. The CDR3 covers 13 residues. The germline V gene has CDR1 SNHLY and CDR2 FYNNEI. V gave up 7 bases and J gave up 3 bases; unmatched junction bases: 4. The CDR3 here is CASKDREDTEAFF. The CDR3 DNA reads TGTGCCAGCAAGGACAGGGAAGACACTGAAGCTTTCTTT.

The chain couples TRBV14 to TRBJ1-2, with a weak D call TRBD1 (5 bases). CDR1 SGHDN and CDR2 FVKESK come from the germline V gene. Trimming took off 2 bases at V and 7 bases at J, with 20 bases between the two ends. The CDR3 runs to 16 residues. In DNA form, the CDR3 reads TGTGCCAGCAGCCAATTGGCCATCGGAGGGGTGGGTGGCTACACCTTC. Its translation: CASSQLAIGGVGGYTF.

The gene calls are TRBV7-8 and TRBJ1-2, with D possibly TRBD1 on 5 matching bases. Germline CDR1 is SGHVS and CDR2 is FQNEAQ. Trimming removed 10 bases at V and 0 bases at J, with 15 bases between. This CDR3 spans 14 amino acids. This CDR3 reads CATALPGANYGYTF. CDR3 nucleotide sequence: TGTGCCACCGCCCTTCCGGGGGCTAACTATGGCTACACCTTC.

This clone was observed many times. Other DNA sequences within the sample encode an identical CDR3. V is TRBV30 and J is TRBJ1-4; TRBD1 matches at 8 bases. Germline assignment: CDR1 GTSNPN and CDR2 SVGIG (reference sequence). After removal of 4 bases from V and 12 bases from J, the junction contained 7 bases not matched to a gene. The CDR3 length is 12 residues. The CDR3 DNA reads TGTGCCTGGAATTTAGACAGGGGAGAACTGTTTTTT. Translation: CAWNLDRGELFF.

The rearrangement links TRBV6-5 to TRBJ2-5; D gene uncertain. V was cut by 2 bases and J by 2 bases, with 9 bases left in between. CDR3 length equals 14 residues. Germline assignment: CDR1 MNHEY and CDR2 SVGAGI. The DNA of the CDR3 is TGTGCCAGCAGTTACACGGGCGCTCAAGAGACCCAGTACTTC. Its protein is CASSYTGAQETQYF.

This clone was counted between two and nine times. The CDR3: CASNVAASAYEQYF. The DNA for the CDR3 is TGTGCCAGCAATGTAGCGGCATCAGCCTACGAGCAGTACTTC. This chain connects TRBV6-5 to TRBJ2-7, with D tentatively TRBD2 (6 bases). CDR3 length: 14 residues. Trimming shortened V by 7 bases and J by 2 bases, and 15 bases separated the two germline ends. From germline, CDR1 is MNHEY and CDR2 SVGAGI.

This clone was detected a few times. This rearrangement joins TRBV19 to TRBJ2-7; D is unresolved. Germline-derived CDR1 and CDR2 are LNHDA and SQIVND (reference sequence). The CDR3 runs 13 residues. V was trimmed by 0 bases and J by 6 bases, leaving 9 bases between them. The CDR3 region is CASSIDLVSEQYF. Written as DNA, the CDR3 is TGTGCCAGTAGTATAGATTTAGTCTCCGAGCAGTACTTC.

As regards this clone: The junction and the germline gene differ at one end; a read error may be behind it. The chain recombines TRBV6-1 with TRBJ2-1; D is perhaps TRBD1 or TRBD2 (6 bases each). The length of the CDR3 is 18 residues. The V gene's germline CDR1 is MNHNS and CDR2 SASEGT. DNA for the CDR3: TGTGCCATCAGTGGATATGAAGGGGGGACGTCTACGTCGAATGAGCAGTTCTTC. Translated: CAISGYEGGTSTSNEQFF.

The V call is TRBV30, the J call TRBJ2-3; possibly TRBD1 for D (6 bases). The CDR3 extends over 18 amino acids. V was cut by 6 bases and J by 6 bases, with 31 bases left in between. CDR1 and CDR2 from the germline V gene are GTSNPN and SVGIG (reference sequence). The CDR3 here is CACTQGQGTGLGRDTQYF. The CDR3 DNA follows: TGTGCCTGCACCCAAGGCCAGGGAACAGGGCTTGGTAGGGATACGCAGTATTTT.

V is TRBV4-1 and J is TRBJ2-7; 8 positions agree with TRBD2. J gave up 3 bases and V 1 base, and 8 bases lay outside the gene matches. The CDR3 loop spans 16 amino acids. Germline CDR1 reads MGHRA; CDR2 reads YSYEKL. The CDR3 sequence is CASSQGSGGRLYEQYF. The CDR3 nucleotides read TGCGCCAGCAGCCAAGGTTCGGGGGGGCGTCTCTACGAGCAGTACTTC.